This T cell receptor (beta chain) was documented in a study of T cell repertoires in cytomegalovirus infection. Study-level information: An indication of both CMV infection and matching HLA type came from public TCR beta signatures. Study-wide results and limits: It was HLA-C-restricted CMV-specific TCR beta clonotypes that dominated the response ex vivo. Based on cumulative public TCR beta family frequency, carriers of CMV plus the relevant HLA were identified.

Germline CDR1 and CDR2: MDHEN and SYDVKM. Trimming removed 7 bases from V and 3 bases from J, with 9 bases in between. This CDR3 has 12 amino acids. A single record per CDR3 protein comes from TCRdb applying MiXCR to the reads. The top ten clones hold less than 3% of a sample with hundreds of thousands of distinct CDR3 sequences, around 10% of them seen once. This clonotype was seen many times. Antigen unknown. The source of this sequence is a human donor in good health (CMV status not recorded). Some clones in this sample may be carry-over from other donors' samples. This rearrangement joins TRBV28 to TRBJ1-1; perhaps TRBD1 as D (5 bases). Sequenced: PBMCs. The CDR3 is CASTSGYTEAFF. In DNA form, the CDR3 reads TGTGCCAGCACTTCAGGGTACACTGAAGCTTTCTTT.